The 13 T cell receptor beta chains below all came from one sample that was sequenced in a study of T cell responses to AZD1222 COVID-19 vaccine (dated by TCRdb to 2020 to 2022). Library preparation was by the immunoSEQ multiplex PCR assay. TCRdb limited this immuneACCESS table to in-frame rearrangements with V and J called. A share of clones is missing; checked studies link under half to unresolved V genes, and the rest is unexplained. In this sample the table shows roughly 270,000 clones, around 92% of which occur a single time. The ten largest clones add up to roughly 0.6% of the sample. The time point label on this specimen signifies: about 28 days (+/-7) after the second vaccine dose. The starting material was peripheral blood, obtained 28 days after the second AZD1222 dose. These TCRs come from an adult who received the AZD1222 COVID-19 vaccine.

The chain uses TRBV7-9 and TRBJ2-7; no clear D. The germline CDR1 and CDR2 sequences are SEHNR and FQNEAQ (reference sequence). The CDR3 is made up of 12 amino acids. The V end was cut by 1 base, the J end by 6 bases, with 7 bases between. The CDR3 here is CASSLVGSEQYF. The CDR3 bases are TGTGCCAGCAGCTTAGTCGGGTCCGAGCAGTACTTC.

The V gene is TRBV3-1 (or the pseudogene TRBV3-2), the J gene TRBJ2-3; 7 nucleotides match TRBD2. In germline, CDR1 is LGHDT, CDR2 YNNKEL (reference sequence). The CDR3 is made up of 15 amino acids. J gave up 3 bases and V 6 bases, and 9 bases lay outside the gene matches. The CDR3, as DNA: TGTGCCAGCAGTCGCATCCCGGGACTAACAGATACGCAGTATTTT. This translates into CASSRIPGLTDTQYF.

In nucleotides, the CDR3 is TGCAGCGTTGTAGGGGCGTATGGCTACACCTTC. Protein: CSVVGAYGYTF. This chain links TRBV29-1 with TRBJ1-2, with D possibly being TRBD1 (5 bases). This CDR3 contains 11 residues. Germline loops: CDR1 SQVTM, CDR2 ANQGSEA. Between the trimmed V and J ends, which lost 4 bases and 5 bases, there was a span of 8 bases.

This chain links TRBV7-8 with TRBJ2-3; a weak D match, TRBD2 (6 bases). The CDR3 has 16 amino acids. Germline CDR1 SGHVS, CDR2 FQNEAQ. With 1 base removed from V and 4 bases from J, the gap between germline ends came to 15 bases. The CDR3 reads CASSLVGGRRADTQYF. CDR3 DNA sequence: TGTGCCAGCAGCTTAGTAGGTGGGAGGAGGGCAGATACGCAGTATTTT. Complete variable domain (other parts from reference TRBV7-8 and TRBJ2-3): GAGVSQSPRYKVAKRGQDVALRCDPISGHVSLFWYQQALGQGPEFLTYFQNEAQLDKSGLPSDRFFAERPEGSVSTLKIQRTQQEDSAVYLCASSLVGGRRADTQYFGPGTRLTVL.

In DNA form, the CDR3 reads TGTGCCAGCAGCACAGACAGCAAGAAAACCCAGTACTTC. Its translation is CASSTDSKKTQYF. The chain carries TRBV5-4 and TRBJ2-5, with a tentative D call TRBD1 (5 bases). This CDR3 has 13 residues. V was trimmed by 4 bases and J by 8 bases, leaving 15 bases between them. From germline, CDR1 is SGHNT and CDR2 YYREEE (reference sequence).

The V gene is TRBV9, the J gene TRBJ1-6; D may be TRBD1 (5 bases). Germline V gene data show CDR1 as SGDLS and CDR2 as YYNGEE. V gave up 2 bases and J gave up 10 bases, with 10 bases separating them. The CDR3 loop spans 13 amino acids. The CDR3 protein is CASSVRRGSPLHF. DNA for the CDR3: TGTGCCAGCAGCGTCCGCCGGGGGTCACCCCTCCACTTT.

The chain joins TRBV13 to TRBJ2-2, with 12 bases fitting TRBD1. The J segment lost 7 bases and the V segment lost 5 bases, leaving 14 bases of the junction unmatched. The CDR3 spans 18 residues. Germline-derived CDR1 and CDR2 are PRHDT and FYEKMQ (reference sequence). The DNA for the CDR3 is TGTGCCAGCAGCCGCCTAACTTCCGGGACAGGGGGCGTCGGGGAGCTGTTTTTT. Protein: CASSRLTSGTGGVGELFF.

The V and J genes are TRBV6-1 and TRBJ1-3, with unresolved D. V was trimmed by 0 bases and J by 2 bases, leaving 11 bases between them. The germline V gene has CDR1 MNHNS and CDR2 SASEGT. The CDR3 totals 16 residues. This CDR3 reads CASSEARRSAGNTIYF. The CDR3 nucleotides are TGTGCCAGCAGTGAAGCGCGTCGTAGTGCTGGAAACACCATATATTTT.

The chain combines TRBV5-1 with TRBJ2-3; weak D call: TRBD2 (5 bases). V dropped 4 bases and J dropped 2 bases, with 17 bases sitting between them. CDR1 and CDR2 (germline): SGHRS, YFSETQ. The CDR3 length is 16 residues. The CDR3, as DNA: TGCGCCAGCAGCCCAGCTGGCGGGCCGGCCACAGATACGCAGTATTTT. It codes for CASSPAGGPATDTQYF.

This rearrangement joins TRBV3-1 (or the pseudogene TRBV3-2) to TRBJ1-3, with no clear D. V was shortened by 1 base and J by 1 base, with 8 bases between the two germline ends. From germline, CDR1 is LGHDT and CDR2 YNNKEL (reference sequence). The CDR3 runs to 15 residues. The chain's CDR3 is CASSQVTGSGNTIYF. CDR3 coding DNA: TGTGCCAGCAGCCAAGTGACCGGGTCTGGAAACACCATATATTTT.

The chain is built from TRBV24-1 and TRBJ2-3; D unclear. The germline V gene has CDR1 KGHDR and CDR2 SFDVKD. The V and J ends lost 3 bases and 2 bases respectively, with 8 bases between them. The CDR3 covers 14 residues. CDR3 DNA sequence: TGTGCCACCAGTGATCGGGCCCTCACAGATACGCAGTATTTT. Amino acid sequence: CATSDRALTDTQYF.

CDR3 nucleotides: TGTGCCAGCTCACCACCGGTAGCGGGAGACAAGTACAATGAGCAGTTCTTC. It specifies CASSPPVAGDKYNEQFF. The genes are TRBV18 and TRBJ2-1; TRBD2 aligns across 9 bases. The CDR3 loop spans 17 amino acids. After removal of 0 bases from V and 4 bases from J, the junction contained 7 bases not matched to a gene. Germline CDR1 is KGHSH and CDR2 is LQKENI.

The chain joins TRBV5-1 to TRBJ2-7; the D is unclear. Germline V lookup: CDR1 SGHRS, CDR2 YFSETQ. The CDR3 covers 11 residues. Trimming took off 2 bases at V and 0 bases at J, with 0 bases between the two ends. CDR3 in DNA: TGCGCCAGCAGCTTCTCCTACGAGCAGTACTTC. Translated: CASSFSYEQYF. Full variable domain (remainder filled in from reference TRBV5-1 and TRBJ2-7): KAGVTQTPRYLIKTRGQQVTLSCSPISGHRSVSWYQQTPGQGLQFLFEYFSETQRNKGNFPGRFSGRQFSNSRSEMNVSTLELGDSALYLCASSFSYEQYFGPGTRLTVT.